Below, 24 T cell receptor beta chains from the same sample are listed, as sequenced in a study of T cells in Graves' hyperthyroidism and ophthalmopathy. From RNA transcripts, TCR beta CDR3 regions were amplified. The TCR CDR3 was amplified in a first-round RT-PCR using the HTBI primer set. TCRdb fed the multiplex PCR reads into MiXCR, producing one record per CDR3 protein. The table shows approximately 640,000 distinct CDR3 sequences, with roughly 45% occurring only once. Sequencing was carried out using peripheral blood or thyroid tissue (not recorded which). Receptor source: an adult man with Graves' disease, either hyperthyroidism or ophthalmopathy (not recorded which).

The chain employs TRBV19 and TRBJ2-7, with 9 bases fitting TRBD1. The CDR3 sequence is 16 residues long. The V gene's germline CDR1 is LNHDA and CDR2 SQIVND (reference sequence). The V and J ends lost 6 bases and 0 bases, in that order; junction bases with no gene match: 9. CDR3 nucleotides: TGTGCCAGTAGGGTCAGGGACAGGGCGAGCTCCTACGAGCAGTACTTC. This gives the protein CASRVRDRASSYEQYF.

Only a few counts were recorded for this clonotype. The chain is built from TRBV19 and TRBJ1-3, with TRBD1 as a possible D gene (6 bases). Looked up from germline, CDR1 is LNHDA and CDR2 is SQIVND (reference sequence). V was trimmed by 9 bases and J by 3 bases, leaving 12 bases between them. This CDR3 spans 13 amino acids. The CDR3 sequence is CASSSGDGNTIYF. CDR3 sequence (DNA): TGTGCCAGCAGTTCAGGGGATGGAAACACCATATATTTT.

This chain uses TRBV5-4 with TRBJ2-2, with a tentative D call TRBD1 (6 bases). Per germline, CDR1 SGHNT and CDR2 YYREEE (reference sequence). V dropped 1 base and J dropped 3 bases, with 13 bases sitting between them. This CDR3 is 16 amino acids long. The CDR3 sequence is CASSLTGTGYTGELFF. The DNA for the CDR3 is TGTGCCAGCAGCTTGACAGGGACGGGCTACACCGGGGAGCTGTTTTTT.

The J gene is TRBJ1-2, the V gene TRBV7-9; 10 nucleotides align to TRBD1. With V trimmed by 11 bases and J by 5 bases, 5 bases remained unmatched. Germline CDR1 is SEHNR and CDR2 is FQNEAQ (reference sequence). This CDR3 spans 12 amino acids. The CDR3 loop reads CAWSGQGYGYTF. CDR3 nucleotides: TGTGCCTGGTCGGGACAGGGGTATGGCTACACCTTC.

The table lists this clonotype with a few counts. V gene TRBV6-6 combines with J gene TRBJ2-5, with a weak D call TRBD2 (5 bases). The CDR3 is 13 amino acids. Germline loops: CDR1 MNHNY, CDR2 SVGAGI (reference sequence). Trimming took 7 bases from V and 2 from J, leaving 11 bases between them. As DNA, the CDR3 is TGTGCCAGCACGGACCCGGGGCAAGAGACCCAGTACTTC. Translation gives CASTDPGQETQYF.

In its sample, this clonotype was seen once. This sequence joins TRBV25-1 and TRBJ2-1; 9 bases are shared with TRBD2. V lost 2 bases and J lost 3; bases outside the gene matches: 5. The CDR3 sequence is 16 residues long. Germline V gene data show CDR1 as MGHDK and CDR2 as SYGVNS. Written as DNA, the CDR3 is TGTGCCAGCAGTGAAATAGCGGGAGATCTCTACAATGAGCAGTTCTTC. This sequence encodes CASSEIAGDLYNEQFF.

CDR3 sequence reads: CASSSPRGNQPQHF. CDR3 coding DNA: TGTGCCAGCAGTTCCCCGAGGGGCAATCAGCCCCAGCATTTT. The chain joins TRBV6-5 to TRBJ1-5; D is undetermined. The germline V gene has CDR1 MNHEY and CDR2 SVGAGI. V was clipped by 4 bases and J by 2 bases, with 9 bases between them. The CDR3 extends over 14 amino acids.

As concerns this clonotype: A read error may explain this, as a much larger clone is one base away. The chain combines TRBV2 with TRBJ1-4, with 7 positions matching TRBD1. This CDR3 has 15 amino acids. Germline V gene lookup returns CDR1 SNHLY and CDR2 FYNNEI. CDR3 region: CANSADRARREKLFF. The CDR3 DNA sequence: TGTGCCAACAGTGCCGACAGGGCGAGACGGGAAAAACTGTTTTTT.

Many counts were recorded for this clonotype. The genes are TRBV25-1 and TRBJ1-2; D is undetermined. The CDR3 is made up of 12 amino acids. V was cut by 6 bases and J by 1 base, with 6 bases left in between. Germline loops: CDR1 MGHDK, CDR2 SYGVNS. The CDR3 protein is CASRENNYGYTF. The CDR3, as DNA: TGTGCCAGCAGGGAAAATAACTATGGCTACACCTTC.

Of note for this clonotype: A much larger clone differs by one base, so this may be a read error. Because it lacks the conserved phenylalanine or tryptophan at the end, this CDR3 is likely a read error. The chain combines TRBV2 with TRBJ1-6; 7 bases align to TRBD1. Germline V gene lookup returns CDR1 SNHLY and CDR2 FYNNEI. The CDR3 has 16 residues. The J segment lost 3 bases and the V segment lost 6 bases, leaving 8 bases of the junction unmatched. The CDR3 here is CASRGTEASYNSPLHC. CDR3 coding DNA: TGTGCCAGCAGGGGGACAGAGGCCAGCTATAATTCACCCCTCCACTGT.

At least ten counts were recorded for this clonotype. The V call is TRBV9, the J call TRBJ1-5; the match to TRBD1 covers 7 bases. CDR1 and CDR2 (germline): SGDLS, YYNGEE. The V segment lost 4 bases and the J segment 3 bases; nucleotides outside the gene matches: 7. This CDR3 is 15 amino acids long. The CDR3 DNA is TGTGCCAGCAGCCCTCACGAGGGGGCCAATCAGCCCCAGCATTTT. It codes for CASSPHEGANQPQHF.

This clonotype was picked up many times. The chain couples TRBV19 to TRBJ2-7; D remains unclear. The CDR3 spans 15 residues. CDR1 and CDR2 (germline): LNHDA, SQIVND (reference sequence). The V end lost 1 base, the J end lost 0 bases, and 10 bases lay between the germline ends. CDR3 sequence: CASSIVTGGSYEQYF. The CDR3 DNA sequence: TGTGCCAGTAGTATAGTGACGGGCGGCTCCTACGAGCAGTACTTC.

The rearrangement joins TRBV7-8 to TRBJ1-6; no clear D. Germline CDR1 and CDR2: SGHVS and FQNEAQ. The CDR3 contains 12 residues. Trimming shortened V by 3 bases and J by 13 bases, and 10 bases separated the two germline ends. The CDR3: CASSFPNQPLHF. CDR3 in DNA: TGTGCCAGCAGCTTCCCAAACCAGCCCCTCCACTTT.

This clonotype was found many times. The rearrangement uses TRBV7-6 and TRBJ1-1; D not resolved. Germline assignment: CDR1 SGHVS and CDR2 FNYEAQ. The CDR3 loop spans 14 amino acids. The ends were cut back, 2 bases at V and 5 bases at J, with 12 bases in the middle. The DNA of the CDR3 is TGTGCCAGCAGCTTATCTCGAGGAGGTACTGAAGCTTTCTTT. Translating gives CASSLSRGGTEAFF. Variable domain in full (rest from reference TRBV7-6 and TRBJ1-1): GAGVSQSPRYKVTKRGQDVALRCDPISGHVSLYWYRQALGQGPEFLTYFNYEAQQDKSGLPNDRFSAERPEGSISTLTIQRTEQRDSAMYRCASSLSRGGTEAFFGQGTRLTVV.

This clonotype was detected only a few times. The chain links TRBV5-8 to TRBJ1-2; D might be TRBD1 (5 bases). The CDR3 runs 14 residues. The ends were cut back, 4 bases at V and 6 bases at J, with 16 bases in the middle. The V gene's germline CDR1 is SGHTS and CDR2 YDEGEE. This chain's CDR3 is CASSNGLGVDGYTF. The CDR3 DNA is TGTGCCAGCAGCAATGGACTGGGGGTTGATGGCTACACCTTC.

A word on this clonotype: The junction does not match germline at one end; this may be a read error. The rearrangement uses TRBV7-8 and TRBJ1-1, with D uncertain. The germline gives CDR1 SGHVS, CDR2 FQNEAQ. This CDR3 has 13 residues. The CDR3 sequence is CASSQSLGREAFF. CDR3 in DNA: TGCGCCAGCAGCCAAAGTTTAGGAAGGGAGGCTTTCTTT.

This clonotype came up a few times. V gene TRBV10-3 combines with J gene TRBJ1-1; a possible D gene is TRBD1 (5 bases). Trimming pared 10 bases from V and 8 bases from J, leaving 17 bases between. The CDR3 length is 12 residues. The V gene's germline CDR1 is ENHRY and CDR2 SYGVKD. In DNA, the CDR3 is TGTGCCAGCAGAAGCGACAGTTTGGAAGCTTTCTTT. This encodes CASRSDSLEAFF.

The chain employs TRBV29-1 and TRBJ1-6; weak D call: TRBD1 (6 bases). Germline V gives CDR1 SQVTM, CDR2 ANQGSEA. The CDR3 sequence is 13 residues long. As DNA, the CDR3 is TGCAGTGGGAATACAGGGATCGATTCACCCCTCCACTTT. Amino acids: CSGNTGIDSPLHF.

This clonotype was recorded at least ten times. One end of the junction is discordant with germline, which a read error may explain. V usage is TRBV7-2 and J usage is TRBJ1-1; D ambiguous. The CDR3 extends over 14 amino acids. CDR1 is SGHTA, CDR2 FQGNSA, per germline. The CDR3 nucleotides read TGTGCCAGCACCTTACAGAGAGGGAACACTGAAGCTTTCTTT. Its translation: CASTLQRGNTEAFF.

The rearrangement uses TRBV7-2 and TRBJ2-5, with D tentatively TRBD2 (5 bases). This CDR3 has 15 residues. V dropped 1 base and J dropped 1 base, with 10 bases sitting between them. Germline loops: CDR1 SGHTA, CDR2 FQGNSA. This CDR3 is CASSLVATLQETQYF. The CDR3 DNA follows: TGTGCCAGCAGCTTAGTAGCGACTCTCCAAGAGACCCAGTACTTC.

The chain couples TRBV7-2 to TRBJ1-4; maybe TRBD1 (6 bases). V was cut by 4 bases and J by 6 bases, with 12 bases left in between. Germline CDR1 reads SGHTA; CDR2 reads FQGNSA. This CDR3 comprises 14 residues. CDR3 sequence (DNA): TGTGCCAGCAGCTCCCGGGGGGGCGATGAAAAACTGTTTTTT. Translation: CASSSRGGDEKLFF.

Worth noting for this clonotype: A much more abundant neighbour one base away suggests this may be a read error. The chain has TRBV7-2 and TRBJ2-7; 12 bases line up with TRBD2. The CDR3 runs to 15 residues. The germline V gene has CDR1 SGHTA and CDR2 FQGNSA. V lost 3 bases and J lost 4; bases outside the gene matches: 4. CDR3 DNA sequence: TGTGCCAGCAGCTTTGGACTAGCGGGACTTTACGAGCAGTACTTC. As protein: CASSFGLAGLYEQYF.

Details on this clonotype: A read error is possible here, since a much larger clone lies one base away. The chain uses TRBV5-1 and TRBJ1-5, with a tentative D call TRBD1 (5 bases). The germline V gene encodes CDR1 SGHRS and CDR2 YFSETQ. The CDR3 sequence is 15 residues long. In DNA, the CDR3 is TGCGCCAGCGGCTTGGAGGGGCGCAGCAATCAGCCCCAGCATTTT. This encodes CASGLEGRSNQPQHF.

This chain joins TRBV20-1 and TRBJ1-4; 7 bases match TRBD1. This CDR3 contains 15 residues. V lost 5 bases, J lost 8 bases, and 14 bases stayed unmatched. CDR1 and CDR2 (germline): DFQATT, SNEGSKA (reference sequence). CDR3: CSAQEPTGVGEKLFF. CDR3 bases: TGCAGTGCTCAAGAGCCTACAGGGGTCGGGGAAAAACTGTTTTTT.